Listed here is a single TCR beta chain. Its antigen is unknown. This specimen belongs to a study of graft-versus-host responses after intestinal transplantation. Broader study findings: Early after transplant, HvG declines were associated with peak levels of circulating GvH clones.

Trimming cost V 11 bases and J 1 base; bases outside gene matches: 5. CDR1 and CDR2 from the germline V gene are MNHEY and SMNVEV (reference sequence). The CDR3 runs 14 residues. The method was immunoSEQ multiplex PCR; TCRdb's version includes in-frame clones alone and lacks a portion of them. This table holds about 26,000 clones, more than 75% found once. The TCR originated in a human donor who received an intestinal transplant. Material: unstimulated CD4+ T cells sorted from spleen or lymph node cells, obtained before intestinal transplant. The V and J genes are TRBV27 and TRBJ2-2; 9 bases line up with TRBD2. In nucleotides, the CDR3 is TGTGCCGGTCGAGCGGGAGGGAACACCGGGGAGCTGTTTTTT. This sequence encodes CAGRAGGNTGELFF.